Below are 14 T cell receptor beta chains sequenced from a single sample in a study of shared clonotypes between healthy human individuals. The data were produced by immunoSEQ multiplex PCR, yet TCRdb's version contains in-frame clones alone and is incomplete. The sample has millions of clones, 85% to 95% seen once. Naive CD8 isolation took CD45RO-negative cells positively selected for CCR7 and excluded terminally differentiated effector memory CD45RA+ cells. Sample: naive CD8+ T cells from PBMCs. These receptors all stem from a man aged 18 to 30 in good health. Some clones in this sample may be carry-over from other donors' samples.

The CDR3 is CAGGTGGPETQYF. The CDR3 DNA is TGTGCCGGGGGGACAGGTGGTCCAGAGACCCAGTACTTC. The chain has TRBV6-5 and TRBJ2-5; 8 bases are a match to TRBD1. CDR1 is MNHEY, CDR2 SVGAGI, per germline. With 11 bases clipped from V and 4 bases from J, the junction kept 9 bases outside the gene matches. CDR3 size: 13 residues.

The genes are TRBV11-2 and TRBJ2-7; perhaps TRBD2 as D (5 bases). CDR3 length: 14 amino acids. Germline loops: CDR1 SGHAT, CDR2 FQNNGV. V was cut by 1 base and J by 5 bases, with 12 bases left in between. The CDR3 DNA reads as TGTGCCAGCAGCTTAGGCTCGGGGTGGCACGAGCAGTACTTC. It codes for CASSLGSGWHEQYF.

The chain couples TRBV4-2 to TRBJ2-7, with 11 nucleotides matching TRBD1. This CDR3 spans 15 amino acids. After removal of 3 bases from V and 3 bases from J, the junction contained 4 bases not matched to a gene. The V gene's germline CDR1 is LGHNA and CDR2 YNFKEQ. The CDR3 bases are TGTGCCAGCAGCCAGGTAGGGACAGGGGGCTACGAGCAGTACTTC. It is translated as CASSQVGTGGYEQYF.

Remarks on this clone: Other DNA sequences of this sample code for an identical CDR3. The DNA for the CDR3 is TGCGCCAGCAGCCAAGGAGCCAACACCGGGGAGCTGTTTTTT. It encodes CASSQGANTGELFF. J is TRBJ2-2 and V is TRBV4-3, with D uncertain. Germline assignment: CDR1 LGHNA and CDR2 YSLEER. CDR3 size: 14 residues. Trimming shortened V by 1 base and J by 2 bases, and 5 bases separated the two germline ends.

This clone was picked up one time. This chain links TRBV4-1 with TRBJ2-1; TRBD2 is a possible D gene (6 bases). V dropped 7 bases and J dropped 0 bases, with 13 bases sitting between them. The CDR3 has 15 amino acids. CDR1 and CDR2 from the germline V gene are MGHRA and YSYEKL. The DNA for the CDR3 is TGCGCCAGCAAGGAGCGGGTCAGCTCCTACAATGAGCAGTTCTTC. Translating gives CASKERVSSYNEQFF.

V is TRBV27 and J is TRBJ1-2; D may be TRBD1 (5 bases). Germline V lookup: CDR1 MNHEY, CDR2 SMNVEV (reference sequence). Trimming shortened V by 6 bases and J by 6 bases, and 14 bases separated the two germline ends. CDR3 length equals 13 residues. CDR3 sequence (DNA): TGTGCCAGCAGCCCCAGGGCCAACCATGGCTACACCTTC. Its translation: CASSPRANHGYTF.

The chain joins TRBV5-4 to TRBJ2-7; no firm D call. This CDR3 has 15 amino acids. Trimming shortened V by 0 bases and J by 7 bases, and 17 bases separated the two germline ends. Germline V gene data show CDR1 as SGHNT and CDR2 as YYREEE (reference sequence). CDR3 sequence: CASSLAQVGDREQYF. The CDR3 DNA sequence: TGTGCCAGCAGCTTGGCTCAGGTTGGTGATCGGGAGCAGTACTTC.

The chain recombines TRBV9 with TRBJ2-3; TRBD2 is a possible D gene (6 bases). Trimming stripped 5 bases from V and 0 bases from J, with 13 bases between. Germline V gene sequence: CDR1 SGDLS, CDR2 YYNGEE. The CDR3 runs to 15 residues. The CDR3 here is CASSAGRSSTDTQYF. CDR3 nucleotide sequence: TGTGCCAGCAGTGCGGGAAGGTCTAGCACAGATACGCAGTATTTT.

The rearrangement links TRBV4-1 to TRBJ2-5; TRBD2 might be the D (6 bases). CDR1 and CDR2 (germline): MGHRA, YSYEKL. The CDR3 spans 15 residues. V lost 1 base to trimming and J lost 2 bases, with 11 bases between them. CDR3 sequence reads: CASSQVGGAQETQYF. CDR3 DNA: TGCGCCAGCAGCCAAGTAGGAGGGGCGCAAGAGACCCAGTACTTC.

The chain recombines TRBV5-6 with TRBJ2-7; D may match TRBD1 or TRBD2 (6 bases each). Germline V gene sequence: CDR1 SGHDT, CDR2 YYEEEE. Trimming removed 0 bases from V and 13 bases from J, with 11 bases in between. The CDR3 loop spans 11 amino acids. CDR3 protein: CASSLGGTSYF. The DNA of the CDR3 is TGTGCCAGCAGCTTGGGCGGGACATCATACTTC.

This chain links TRBV6-5 with TRBJ2-3; 7 bases agree with TRBD2. Germline V lookup: CDR1 MNHEY, CDR2 SVGAGI. The CDR3 is made up of 14 amino acids. Trimming at V came to 8 bases and at J to 2 bases, leaving 7 bases not matched to a gene. CDR3 nucleotide sequence: TGTGCCAGCGGTCCAGCGGGAATCACAGATACGCAGTATTTT. Amino acid sequence: CASGPAGITDTQYF.

The gene calls are TRBV11-2 and TRBJ1-1; possible D gene TRBD1, 5 bases. This CDR3 has 19 residues. The V gene lost 2 bases and the J gene lost 0 bases, with 22 bases spanning the gap. Germline CDR1 is SGHAT and CDR2 is FQNNGV. Here the CDR3 DNA reads TGTGCCAGCAGCTTAATATCGAAATCGGGACCGGTCTTGAACACTGAAGCTTTCTTT. Translation gives CASSLISKSGPVLNTEAFF.

This chain connects TRBV7-9 to TRBJ1-2; TRBD1 matches 10 bases. CDR1 is SEHNR and CDR2 is FQNEAQ in the germline V gene (reference sequence). The CDR3 sequence is 16 residues long. V lost 4 bases to trimming and J lost 5 bases; unmatched junction nucleotides: 10. CDR3 coding DNA: TGTGCCAGCAGCTCAGAAATACCGGGACAGGGGTATGGCTACACCTTC. This codes for CASSSEIPGQGYGYTF.

J is TRBJ2-7 and V is TRBV27; D not resolved. Germline V lookup: CDR1 MNHEY, CDR2 SMNVEV (reference sequence). V lost 6 bases and J 5 bases, leaving 14 bases between the germline ends. The CDR3 spans 13 residues. The DNA of the CDR3 is TGTGCCAGCAGCAACATAGGGCGGCACGAGCAGTACTTC. Amino acids: CASSNIGRHEQYF.